The next 27 T cell receptor beta chains were all read from a single sample in a study of CD8 T cells in Susac syndrome. It was with random hexamers that about 0.45 to 1 ug RNA was reverse transcribed. TCRdb redid the calling of the immunoSEQ multiplex PCR reads with MiXCR, one entry per CDR3 protein. Counted here are some 140,000 distinct CDR3 sequences, 85% to 95% occurring once; the ten biggest clones make up approximately 0.18%. The sequencing input was CD8+ T cells from PBMCs. These receptors all come from a human donor with Susac syndrome.

The chain is built from TRBV12-5 and TRBJ2-7; a weak D match, TRBD2 (5 bases). This CDR3 is 17 amino acids long. V lost 2 bases and J lost 3, with 20 bases in between. Germline CDR1 and CDR2: LGHNT and FRNRAP. This CDR3 is CASGLSGLPGTVYEQYF. In DNA form, the CDR3 reads TGTGCTAGTGGTTTGTCCGGCTTACCGGGAACCGTCTACGAGCAGTACTTC.

In DNA, the CDR3 is TGTGCCAGCAGTGAACCGGGAGGGCCTGCCGGGGAGACCCAGTACTTC. Residues: CASSEPGGPAGETQYF. This chain joins TRBV25-1 and TRBJ2-5, with 8 bases matching TRBD2. The CDR3 extends over 16 amino acids. V dropped 2 bases and J dropped 5; count of bases not matched to a gene: 10. From germline, CDR1 is MGHDK and CDR2 SYGVNS.

The chain carries TRBV20-1 and TRBJ2-1, with 9 bases matching TRBD2. V shed 0 bases and J 7 bases; nucleotides not matched to a gene: 10. Germline V gives CDR1 DFQATT, CDR2 SNEGSKA (reference sequence). The CDR3 is made up of 16 amino acids. The CDR3 sequence: CSARDFSGSVSNEQFF. The CDR3 region has the DNA TGCAGTGCTAGAGACTTTAGCGGGAGTGTGAGTAATGAGCAGTTCTTC.

The gene calls are TRBV20-1 and TRBJ2-1; 8 bases are shared with TRBD2. After removal of 0 bases from V and 12 bases from J, the junction contained 10 bases not matched to a gene. Germline CDR1 is DFQATT and CDR2 is SNEGSKA (reference sequence). This CDR3 contains 14 residues. The CDR3 DNA sequence: TGCAGTGCTAGAGAAAAACTAGCGGCAGGAGGGCAGTTCTTC. Amino acid sequence: CSAREKLAAGGQFF.

This chain links TRBV29-1 with TRBJ2-1; no firm D call. The CDR3 sequence is 14 residues long. Trimming cost V 2 bases and J 5 bases, with 13 bases left between them. Germline CDR1 SQVTM, CDR2 ANQGSEA. CDR3 protein: CSVEPQTVNNEQFF. CDR3 DNA sequence: TGCAGCGTTGAACCCCAGACTGTAAACAATGAGCAGTTCTTC.

This sequence joins TRBV15 and TRBJ1-1; TRBD1 matches at 7 bases. CDR3 length: 12 residues. Germline loops: CDR1 LNHNV, CDR2 YYDKDF (reference sequence). V trimming: 9 bases; J trimming: 1 base; junction bases outside the gene matches: 2. The CDR3 DNA sequence: TGTGCCACGGGGACAGCGAACACTGAAGCTTTCTTT. This encodes CATGTANTEAFF.

The count of this clonotype is one. The rearrangement joins TRBV24-1 to TRBJ2-1; the D gene is possibly TRBD2 (5 bases). The V end was cut by 1 base, the J end by 5 bases, with 14 bases between. Germline-derived CDR1 and CDR2 are KGHDR and SFDVKD. The CDR3 sequence is 16 residues long. The CDR3 loop reads CATSDFRGKGHNEQFF. CDR3 bases: TGTGCCACCAGTGATTTCCGAGGGAAAGGGCACAATGAGCAGTTCTTC.

The chain has TRBV19 and TRBJ2-5, with 7 bases identical to TRBD1. CDR1 and CDR2 from the germline V gene are LNHDA and SQIVND (reference sequence). The CDR3 contains 14 residues. After removal of 4 bases from V and 2 bases from J, the junction contained 4 bases not matched to a gene. CDR3 coding DNA: TGTGCCAGTAGTAACCGGGGACAGCAAGAGACCCAGTACTTC. It is translated as CASSNRGQQETQYF. Variable domain in full (rest from reference TRBV19 and TRBJ2-5): DGGITQSPKYLFRKEGQNVTLSCEQNLNHDAMYWYRQDPGQGLRLIYYSQIVNDFQKGDIAEGYSVSREKKESFPLTVTSAQKNPTAFYLCASSNRGQQETQYFGPGTRLLVL.

V usage is TRBV24-1 and J usage is TRBJ2-1; 13 bases agree with TRBD2. This CDR3 is built from 17 residues. Germline CDR1 and CDR2: KGHDR and SFDVKD. V shed 3 bases and J 6 bases; nucleotides not matched to a gene: 7. The CDR3 sequence: CATSDRGLAGVSNEQFF. Written as DNA, the CDR3 is TGTGCCACCAGTGATCGTGGACTAGCGGGAGTCAGCAATGAGCAGTTCTTC.

The chain recombines TRBV28 with TRBJ1-1, with 7 bases identical to TRBD1. Per the germline V gene, CDR1 is MDHEN and CDR2 is SYDVKM. CDR3 size: 15 residues. With V trimmed by 10 bases and J by 0 bases, 11 bases remained unmatched. CDR3 coding DNA: TGTGCCATTTCTCAGACAGGGAGAATGAACACTGAAGCTTTCTTT. It codes for CAISQTGRMNTEAFF.

The DNA of the CDR3 is TGTGCCAGTAGACAGGGCTTGGATGGCTACACCTTC. It specifies CASRQGLDGYTF. The chain carries TRBV6-1 and TRBJ1-2; TRBD1 agrees at 7 bases. Germline CDR1 is MNHNS and CDR2 is SASEGT. V lost 9 bases and J lost 6; bases outside the gene matches: 7. The CDR3 is 12 residues long.

The chain carries TRBV12-3 or TRBV12-4 and TRBJ2-1, with D perhaps given as TRBD1 or TRBD2 (6 bases each). V was clipped by 3 bases and J by 7 bases, with 19 bases between them. The CDR3 consists of 16 residues. The CDR3 is CASSLAPPGARNEQFF. In DNA form, the CDR3 reads TGTGCCAGCAGTTTGGCCCCACCGGGGGCGCGGAATGAGCAGTTCTTC.

CDR3 in amino acids: CASSPGTGYYEQYF. The CDR3, as DNA: TGTGCCAGCAGCCCTGGGACAGGGTACTACGAGCAGTACTTC. V and J are TRBV7-6 and TRBJ2-7; 9 bases are a match to TRBD1. After removal of 5 bases from V and 3 bases from J, the junction contained 5 bases not matched to a gene. The CDR3 sequence is 14 residues long. Per germline, CDR1 SGHVS and CDR2 FNYEAQ.

The V and J genes are TRBV28 and TRBJ2-1, with D tentatively TRBD2 (6 bases). Germline CDR1 reads MDHEN; CDR2 reads SYDVKM. CDR3 length: 13 amino acids. V lost 1 base and J 10 bases, leaving 11 bases between the germline ends. In nucleotides, the CDR3 is TGTGCCAGCAGTTTATTGAGGGCGGGGGAGCAGTTCTTC. Encoded protein: CASSLLRAGEQFF.

The genes are TRBV4-1 and TRBJ2-7; tentatively, D is TRBD2 (5 bases). Deletions cut 4 bases from V and 3 bases from J, with 16 bases between. The V gene's germline CDR1 is MGHRA and CDR2 YSYEKL. This CDR3 contains 15 residues. The CDR3 loop is CASSPNREWDYEQYF. Written as DNA, the CDR3 is TGCGCCAGCAGCCCAAACCGGGAATGGGACTACGAGCAGTACTTC.

The chain recombines TRBV2 with TRBJ2-1; 10 nucleotides agree with TRBD2. The ends lost 0 bases at V and 8 bases at J; junction bases unmatched: 10. The length of the CDR3 is 17 residues. CDR1 is SNHLY, CDR2 FYNNEI, per germline. In DNA, the CDR3 is TGTGCCAGCAGTGAAGCATCAAGGCTAGCGGGAGTACATGAGCAGTTCTTC. It encodes CASSEASRLAGVHEQFF. Looking up the rest from reference TRBV2 and TRBJ2-1 gives the full variable domain: EPEVTQTPSHQVTQMGQEVILRCVPISNHLYFYWYRQILGQKVEFLVSFYNNEISEKSEIFDDQFSVERPDGSNFTLKIRSTKLEDSAMYFCASSEASRLAGVHEQFFGPGTRLTVL.

This rearrangement joins TRBV27 to TRBJ1-1; D is possibly TRBD1 (5 bases). Deletions cut 3 bases from V and 2 bases from J, with 7 bases between. CDR1 is MNHEY and CDR2 is SMNVEV in the germline V gene (reference sequence). CDR3 length: 13 residues. CDR3 amino acids: CASSFDSNTEAFF. CDR3 sequence (DNA): TGTGCCAGCAGTTTCGACAGCAACACTGAAGCTTTCTTT.

CDR3 coding DNA: TGCAGTGCTACTGAGGGTTGGGGTGGAAACACCATATATTTT. This gives the protein CSATEGWGGNTIYF. V gene TRBV20-1 combines with J gene TRBJ1-3; no firm D call. This CDR3 has 14 amino acids. V lost 4 bases, J lost 3 bases, and 13 bases lay in between. Looked up from germline, CDR1 is DFQATT and CDR2 is SNEGSKA (reference sequence).

The rearrangement joins TRBV6-6 to TRBJ1-4; D gene uncertain. V was trimmed by 7 bases and J by 8 bases, leaving 11 bases between them. The CDR3 contains 12 residues. Germline V CDR1 and CDR2: MNHNY, SVGAGI (reference sequence). In DNA, the CDR3 is TGTGCCAGCACAAACCGCGGCGAAAAACTGTTTTTT. This sequence encodes CASTNRGEKLFF.

The J gene is TRBJ2-1, the V gene TRBV28; TRBD2 agrees at 9 bases. This CDR3 spans 17 amino acids. Germline loops: CDR1 MDHEN, CDR2 SYDVKM. With 2 bases clipped from V and 0 bases from J, the junction kept 5 bases outside the gene matches. CDR3 sequence (DNA): TGTGCCAGCAGTTTAGGGACTAGCCGGAGCTCCTACAATGAGCAGTTCTTC. Its protein is CASSLGTSRSSYNEQFF. Drawing the rest from reference TRBV28 and TRBJ2-1, the complete variable domain is DVKVTQSSRYLVKRTGEKVFLECVQDMDHENMFWYRQDPGLGLRLIYFSYDVKMKEKGDIPEGYSVSREKKERFSLILESASTNQTSMYLCASSLGTSRSSYNEQFFGPGTRLTVL.

V gene TRBV27 combines with J gene TRBJ2-7; D remains unclear. The V end lost 0 bases, the J end lost 5 bases, and 8 bases lay between the germline ends. Germline V gene sequence: CDR1 MNHEY, CDR2 SMNVEV (reference sequence). This CDR3 spans 13 amino acids. The DNA of the CDR3 is TGTGCCAGCAGTTTATCATGGGGAAACGAGCAGTACTTC. Translating gives CASSLSWGNEQYF.

The chain employs TRBV27 and TRBJ2-1; TRBD2 might be the D (6 bases). The V and J ends lost 2 bases and 9 bases respectively, with 11 bases between them. The CDR3 has 13 amino acids. The germline V gene encodes CDR1 MNHEY and CDR2 SMNVEV (reference sequence). The CDR3 coding sequence is TGTGCCAGCAGTTTAGAACGGACTATTGAGCAGTTCTTC. Translated, it gives CASSLERTIEQFF.

The chain is built from TRBV7-9 and TRBJ2-7; weak D call: TRBD1 (5 bases). V lost 0 bases, J lost 6 bases, and 9 bases lay in between. The germline V gene encodes CDR1 SEHNR and CDR2 FQNEAQ (reference sequence). The length of the CDR3 is 13 residues. CDR3 in amino acids: CASSLAQQGEQYF. In DNA form, the CDR3 reads TGTGCCAGCAGCTTAGCCCAGCAGGGCGAGCAGTACTTC.

The chain couples TRBV28 to TRBJ2-5; the match to TRBD2 covers 7 bases. The CDR3 totals 15 residues. The germline CDR1 and CDR2 sequences are MDHEN and SYDVKM. Germline trimming cut 3 bases from V and 4 bases from J; bases unmatched to any gene: 8. CDR3 sequence reads: CASSLGEGRGETQYF. The CDR3 DNA is TGTGCCAGCAGTTTGGGGGAGGGAAGGGGAGAGACCCAGTACTTC.

Only one count was recorded for this clonotype. Its ends do not fully match the called genes, so a read error is possible. The chain links TRBV9 to TRBJ2-1; the match to TRBD2 covers 14 bases. CDR1 and CDR2 from the germline V gene are SGDLS and YYNGEE. The CDR3 covers 17 residues. This CDR3 is CVSSAGTSGSSYNEQFF. The CDR3 nucleotides read TGTGTCAGCAGCGCCGGGACTAGCGGGAGTAGCTACAATGAGCAGTTCTTC.

This sequence joins TRBV7-9 and TRBJ2-7; TRBD1 or TRBD2 may be the D gene (5 bases each). V lost 5 bases and J lost 2, with 10 bases in between. The CDR3 sequence is 13 residues long. The germline gives CDR1 SEHNR, CDR2 FQNEAQ (reference sequence). The CDR3: CASSGDGTYEQYF. The CDR3 DNA is TGTGCCAGCAGCGGGGACGGAACCTACGAGCAGTACTTC.

The chain has TRBV6-5 and TRBJ1-1, with 7 bases identical to TRBD1. The germline V gene has CDR1 MNHEY and CDR2 SVGAGI. The CDR3 length is 17 residues. Germline trimming cut 0 bases from V and 1 base from J; bases unmatched to any gene: 8. The CDR3 loop reads CASSYSADRASNTEAFF. DNA of the CDR3: TGTGCCAGCAGTTACTCGGCAGACAGGGCCTCGAACACTGAAGCTTTCTTT.